This TCR beta chain was found in a study of cytomegalovirus exposure and HLA in healthy donors. Study-level information: About 77 million unique TCRs from HLA-typed donors made up an early data release. Study-wide results and limits: Per published reports, the classifier diagnosed cytomegalovirus status with high specificity and sensitivity. Several of the most significant clusters appeared linked to common viral pathogens, based on a later analysis. Researchers reported in a later analysis that a missense DCLRE1C variant was tied to TCR beta V- and J-gene trimming.

With regard to this clone: Its antigen is as yet unknown.

Primers for the PCR totalled 60 Vbeta and 13 Jbeta. Assay used: immunoSEQ multiplex PCR; TCRdb lists only in-frame clones, some missing. Of a few hundred thousand clones listed, roughly 83% are singletons. Trimming removed 6 bases at V and 0 bases at J, with 33 bases between. The CDR3 consists of 22 residues. The specimen sequenced was PBMCs. The rearrangement links TRBV6-7 to TRBJ1-3; a weak D match, TRBD1 (5 bases). TRBV6-7 is given ORF status, its function remaining uncertain. This sequence was found in a girl between 5 and 17 years old in good health and CMV-seronegative. CDR3 region: CASSSTTSPGPAEGRSGNTIYF. DNA for the CDR3: TGTGCCAGCAGCTCTACGACCTCCCCGGGGCCCGCGGAGGGCCGCTCTGGAAACACCATATATTTT.